This T cell receptor (beta chain) originates from a study of OX40 agonist ivuxolimab in advanced cancers. Study-level background: Ivuxolimab, which targeted the costimulatory receptor OX40 (CD134), was an agonistic, fully human IgG2 monoclonal antibody. Intravenous ivuxolimab was administered to patients every 2 weeks at six dose levels: 0.01, 0.1, 0.3, 1.5, 3 and 10 mg/kg. Of the 50 to 55 patients in dose escalation, around 19 had hepatocellular carcinoma, roughly 15 had melanoma, 9 had renal cell carcinoma and 9 had head and neck cancer. In the dose-escalation cohort, 70% to 85% of patients were male, and the mean age was 60 years with a range of about 23 to 79. Prior anti-PD-1, anti-PD-L1 or anti-CTLA-4 therapy was permitted, and 35% to 40% of dose-escalation patients had received checkpoint inhibitors. Partial responses occurred in three dose-escalation patients: two with cutaneous melanoma and one with hepatocellular carcinoma. Peripheral TCRbeta sequencing was intended to test whether TCR sequence diversity was altered and clonal T-cell expansion was caused by ivuxolimab. The paper describes the monotherapy dose-escalation part (N ≈ 52 patients) of the phase I trial of ivuxolimab. What the study reported, not specific to this receptor: In the 0.1-3.0 mg/kg groups, partial responders were among the patients with the lowest normalized peripheral clonal expansion, particularly in CD8+ T cells. Low levels of normalized T-cell clonal expansion were also seen in some patients who did not respond. Which antigens the clonally expanded peripheral T cells were specific for was not determined. After ivuxolimab, more expanded clones were found on average in CD8+ T cells than in CD4+ T cells. At doses of 0.1 to 3.0 mg/kg, clonal expansion of both CD4+ and CD8+ T cells in blood was seen between baseline and week 6.

The CDR3 contains 15 residues, cysteine and phenylalanine counted. Here the CDR3 DNA is all that survives: 45 bases in frame from base 1. CDR1 and CDR2, per the germline V gene (reference sequence), are LNHDA and SQIVND. At the junction V is shortened by 4 bases and J by 2 bases, with 15 bases in between. Patients with autoimmune disease history or receiving systemic immunosuppression were excluded from the trial. Peripheral blood for TCR sequencing was drawn from every dose cohort at baseline, at cycle 4 day 1 and at cycle 7 day 1. The samples were taken from a phase I, first-in-human, multicenter, open-label dose-escalation trial of ivuxolimab. Adults with locally advanced or metastatic melanoma, renal cell, hepatocellular, or head and neck squamous cell carcinoma were enrolled in the trial. Before TCR sequencing, CD4+ and CD8+ T cells were separately sorted from peripheral blood. For sequencing of the TCRbeta CDR3 region, genomic DNA was extracted from the sorted cells. TCRbeta CDR3 regions were sequenced using the immunoSEQ Assay. This immuneACCESS table, as held by TCRdb, lists in-frame sequences with V and J called but not all clones. Of the missing ones, under half trace to an unresolved V gene in checked studies; the others have no known cause. The sample table contains 40,000 to 55,000 clones; only one count was recorded for roughly 82% of them. The ten biggest clones cover approximately 2% of the sample.

This clone was seen just once. There is no known antigen for this receptor. Nothing much larger sits one base from this clone, and base qualities are not available. Recombination linked TRBV19 to TRBJ2-7; the D gene assignment is ambiguous. The TCR originated in an adult with an advanced solid tumor such as melanoma, head and neck, liver or kidney cancer. The material sequenced was CD4+ or CD8+ T cells sorted from blood, taken in a trial of the OX40 agonist ivuxolimab. Read as DNA, the sequence is TGTGCCAGTAGTAAGGTGGGGATTGCACCCTACGAGCAGTACTTC. This codes for CASSKVGIAPYEQYF.